The clone carrying this TCR beta chain has at least ten counts. Its antigen remains unidentified. V was clipped by 3 bases and J by 12 bases, with 11 bases between them. The length of the CDR3 is 12 residues. This specimen comes from a study of breast tumors, draining lymph nodes, adjacent tissues. Each CDR3 protein gets one entry after TCRdb re-called the multiplex PCR reads with MiXCR. The sample consists of fewer than 140,000 distinct CDR3 sequences, less than 40% of them appearing once. Breast cancer patients provided tissue from their axillary draining lymph nodes. Study-wide findings and caveats: Tumors had less TCR diversity than lymph nodes, more than nontumor tissue. The lymph node origin of tumor T cells was framed as consistent with a hypothesis, not demonstrated. The data were judged consistent with most tumor T cells coming from lymph node and expanding in tumor.

Sequencing was performed on axillary lymph node tissue. The chain employs TRBV12-3 or TRBV12-4 and TRBJ1-4, with D possibly TRBD1 on 5 matching bases. This TCR derives from a female donor with breast cancer. Some clones in this sample may be carry-over from other donors' samples. The CDR3: CASSLGVGQLFF. As DNA, the CDR3 is TGTGCCAGCAGTTTGGGGGTCGGGCAACTGTTTTTT.